This T cell receptor (beta chain) was recovered during a study of blood T cells in healthy people across ages. Sample-barcoded 5' priming and a J-beta primer mix drove a second PCR of about 6 to 11 cycles. TCRdb reprocessed the 5' RACE reads with MiXCR, giving one entry per CDR3 protein. The profile covers about 280,000 distinct CDR3 sequences, with 25% to 30% appearing a single time and about 30% taken by the ten largest. Those donating, healthy Caucasian individuals from Russia, were aged 6 to 90. Looked up from germline, CDR1 is MDHEN and CDR2 is SYDVKM. V dropped 5 bases and J dropped 3; count of bases not matched to a gene: 7. This CDR3 spans 15 amino acids.

This receptor was taken from a woman in her 70s in good health. Sequenced sample: blood. The chain uses TRBV28 and TRBJ1-5, with 7 bases lining up with TRBD1. The CDR3 nucleotides are TGTGCCAGCAGTCAAGGGGGCATGAACAATCAGCCCCAGCATTTT. Translation gives CASSQGGMNNQPQHF.